These T cell receptor beta chains were read from a single sample in a study of shared clonotypes between healthy human individuals. Sequenced by immunoSEQ multiplex PCR; TCRdb stores in-frame clones only, minus some. The profile shows 2 million or so clones, 90% to 95% of them singletons. Sequences were obtained from naive CD4+ T cells sorted from blood. These receptor sequences come from a man younger than 35 in good health. Each CDR3 is given without its conserved first and last residue. Fields, in order: D gene, V gene, J gene, CDR3 protein. D genes are given only for firm matches.

>TRBD1|TRBV7-2|TRBJ2-7
ASSAGQDYYYEQY
>NA|TRBV18|TRBJ2-1
ASSVPPNEQF
>TRBD2|TRBV28|TRBJ2-1
ASSLAGGRNEQF
>NA|TRBV28|TRBJ1-5
ASRLQTTEQH
>TRBD1|TRBV7-8|TRBJ1-2
ASSDEGQIYGYT
>NA|TRBV5-8|TRBJ1-2
ASSRRQAVREGYT
>TRBD2|TRBV13|TRBJ2-7
ASSSDLAGGREQY
>NA|TRBV6-4|TRBJ1-6
ASSELLGSPLH
>TRBD1|TRBV7-2|TRBJ1-5
ASSPDRSNQPQH
>NA|TRBV2|TRBJ1-2
ASRMDSNYGYT
>NA|TRBV11-2|TRBJ2-7
ASSLGLNSYEQY
>TRBD1|TRBV7-6|TRBJ2-2
ASRITGGAISGELF
>TRBD2|TRBV29-1|TRBJ2-1
SVETGLAGGGEQF
>NA|TRBV28|TRBJ1-5
ASSPLGNEGVDSNQPQH
>NA|TRBV18|TRBJ2-2
ASSPPDIYTGELF
>NA|TRBV10-3|TRBJ1-4
AISRGTPPNEKLF
>NA|TRBV30|TRBJ1-6
AWVRGSLNSPLH
>NA|TRBV28|TRBJ2-2
ASSYYGELF
>TRBD2|TRBV7-2|TRBJ2-7
ASSLWTSGSYEQY
>NA|TRBV6-5|TRBJ1-6
ASSYTQQAAGSPLH
>TRBD1|TRBV25-1|TRBJ1-6
ASSADRGLLNSPLH
>NA|TRBV2|TRBJ2-7
ASLRETRYEQY
>NA|TRBV19|TRBJ2-7
ASSSDTPYEQY
>NA|TRBV7-2|TRBJ1-1
ASSLVGRANTEAF